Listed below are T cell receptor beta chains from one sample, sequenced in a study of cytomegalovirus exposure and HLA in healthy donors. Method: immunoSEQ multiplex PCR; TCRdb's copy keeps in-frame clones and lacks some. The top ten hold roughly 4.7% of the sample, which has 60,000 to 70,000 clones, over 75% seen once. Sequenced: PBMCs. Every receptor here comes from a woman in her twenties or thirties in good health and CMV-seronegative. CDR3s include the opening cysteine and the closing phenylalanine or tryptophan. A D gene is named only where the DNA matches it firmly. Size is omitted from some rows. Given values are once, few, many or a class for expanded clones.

cdr3_nt: TGTGCCAGTAGTATGGGGGAGGGGAGTTTCGAGCAGTACTTC
cdr3_aa: CASSMGEGSFEQYF
cdr3_length: 14
v_call: TRBV19
d_call: TRBD2
j_call: TRBJ2-7
clone_size: -

cdr3_nt: TGTGCCAGCAGCCTAGGGGGGGAAAGGACTGAAGCTTTCTTT
cdr3_aa: CASSLGGERTEAFF
cdr3_length: 14
v_call: TRBV11-3
d_call: -
j_call: TRBJ1-1
clone_size: -

cdr3_nt: TGTGCCAGCAGTTTTGGGCAGGGGGATGGCTACACCTTC
cdr3_aa: CASSFGQGDGYTF
cdr3_length: 13
v_call: TRBV28
d_call: TRBD1
j_call: TRBJ1-2
clone_size: -

cdr3_nt: TGTGCCTGGAGTTTAGACAGGGGATTGAATCAGCCCCAGCATTTT
cdr3_aa: CAWSLDRGLNQPQHF
cdr3_length: 15
v_call: TRBV30
d_call: TRBD1
j_call: TRBJ1-5
clone_size: -

cdr3_nt: TGCGCCAGCAGCCGAGAACAGGGATCTAACTATGGCTACACCTTC
cdr3_aa: CASSREQGSNYGYTF
cdr3_length: 15
v_call: TRBV4-3
d_call: -
j_call: TRBJ1-2
clone_size: -

cdr3_nt: TGTGCCAGCTCTAAAGAACCCGGAACTAGAGAAAAACTGTTTTTT
cdr3_aa: CASSKEPGTREKLFF
cdr3_length: 15
v_call: TRBV7-9
d_call: -
j_call: TRBJ1-4
clone_size: -

cdr3_nt: TGTGCCTTCCAACCTACTCCAGCGGGAGGGCCCCATGAGCAGTTCTTC
cdr3_aa: CAFQPTPAGGPHEQFF
cdr3_length: 16
v_call: TRBV30
d_call: TRBD2
j_call: TRBJ2-1
clone_size: -

cdr3_nt: TGTGCCAGCAGCTTATTAGGGGGCGAGGAGACCCAGTACTTC
cdr3_aa: CASSLLGGEETQYF
cdr3_length: 14
v_call: TRBV7-3
d_call: TRBD1
j_call: TRBJ2-5
clone_size: -

cdr3_nt: TGTGCCAGCTCGCTTGAGAGCCCCCGGACCCAGTACTTC
cdr3_aa: CASSLESPRTQYF
cdr3_length: 13
v_call: TRBV5-6
d_call: -
j_call: TRBJ2-5
clone_size: few

cdr3_nt: TGTGCCAGCAGTTACGGGGGGAGCACTGAAGCTTTCTTT
cdr3_aa: CASSYGGSTEAFF
cdr3_length: 13
v_call: TRBV6-5
d_call: -
j_call: TRBJ1-1
clone_size: once

cdr3_nt: TGCAGCGTTGAAGCCACCACCGGGACAGGGACCCGTTACGAGCAGTACTTC
cdr3_aa: CSVEATTGTGTRYEQYF
cdr3_length: 17
v_call: TRBV29-1
d_call: TRBD1
j_call: TRBJ2-7
clone_size: few

cdr3_nt: TGCGCCAGCAGCTTGACAGGAGAGAGCACTGGCTACACCTTC
cdr3_aa: CASSLTGESTGYTF
cdr3_length: 14
v_call: TRBV5-1
d_call: -
j_call: TRBJ1-2
clone_size: -

cdr3_nt: TGTGCCAGCAGTGACCCCCTACTCTACGAGCAGTACTTC
cdr3_aa: CASSDPLLYEQYF
cdr3_length: 13
v_call: TRBV6-1
d_call: -
j_call: TRBJ2-7
clone_size: once

cdr3_nt: TGTGCCTGGAGTGTTGGGGGCTTGGGATACGAGCAGTACTTC
cdr3_aa: CAWSVGGLGYEQYF
cdr3_length: 14
v_call: TRBV30
d_call: -
j_call: TRBJ2-7
clone_size: -

cdr3_nt: TGTGCCAGCAGTCCTCAGGGGGATGGTTCACCCCTCCACTTT
cdr3_aa: CASSPQGDGSPLHF
cdr3_length: 14
v_call: TRBV28
d_call: TRBD1
j_call: TRBJ1-6
clone_size: -